The 22 T cell receptor beta chains presented below share a single source sample, sequenced in a study of beta chain features in type 1 diabetes. Investigators reverse transcribed all isolated RNA, so they sequenced expressed TCRB transcripts. Some clones are missing from TCRdb's copy, which holds only in-frame ones; the method was immunoSEQ multiplex PCR. The data hold 120,000 or so clones, with around a sixth observed a single time. Their cognate antigens are unknown. Overall study results and limits: Among all four CD4+ subsets, Type 1 diabetes patients had TCRB CDR3s that were moderately but significantly shorter.

Sequenced material: central memory CD4+ T cells from blood. Receptors originate from a man between 18 and 35 years old with type 1 diabetes.

Only a few counts were recorded for this clone. The chain recombines TRBV28 with TRBJ2-2; 10 nucleotides align to TRBD2. Germline V gene sequence: CDR1 MDHEN, CDR2 SYDVKM. Trimming removed 2 bases from V and 14 bases from J; junction bases left unmatched: 8. The CDR3 runs 14 residues. CDR3 nucleotides: TGTGCCAGCAGTTTACGTCTAGCGGGAGTGGGACTGTTTTTT. Translating gives CASSLRLAGVGLFF.

The chain has TRBV4-2 and TRBJ2-3; D uncertain. From germline, CDR1 is LGHNA and CDR2 YNFKEQ. V lost 2 bases and J 4 bases, leaving 10 bases between the germline ends. CDR3 length: 14 amino acids. This CDR3 reads CASSQNSAADTQYF. CDR3 DNA sequence: TGTGCCAGCAGCCAAAATTCGGCGGCAGATACGCAGTATTTT.

The rearrangement uses TRBV27 and TRBJ2-3; 7 bases match TRBD2. J gave up 1 base and V 3 bases, and 13 bases lay outside the gene matches. This CDR3 is 18 amino acids long. The germline CDR1 and CDR2 sequences are MNHEY and SMNVEV (reference sequence). The CDR3 protein is CASSLGEGGTSGTDTQYF. The CDR3, as DNA: TGTGCCAGCAGTTTGGGGGAGGGTGGAACGTCGGGCACAGATACGCAGTATTTT.

On this clone itself: Other DNA sequences of this sample code for an identical CDR3. The rearrangement joins TRBV5-1 to TRBJ2-2, with D possibly called TRBD1 or TRBD2 (5 bases each). In germline, CDR1 is SGHRS, CDR2 YFSETQ. This CDR3 has 15 residues. V was shortened by 2 bases and J by 0 bases, with 8 bases between the two germline ends. In nucleotides, the CDR3 is TGCGCCAGCAGCTTCGGGACCGCGAACACCGGGGAGCTGTTTTTT. It yields the protein CASSFGTANTGELFF.

There are many counts of this clone. The chain carries TRBV6-5 and TRBJ1-4; no reliable D call. Trimming removed 6 bases at V and 10 bases at J, with 15 bases between. The germline V gene encodes CDR1 MNHEY and CDR2 SVGAGI. This CDR3 is 13 amino acids long. Here the CDR3 reads CASRWLDEGKLFF. CDR3 nucleotide sequence: TGTGCCAGCAGATGGTTGGATGAGGGAAAACTGTTTTTT.

This clone was seen more than once but under ten times. V and J are TRBV7-9 and TRBJ2-5; D not resolved. The germline V gene encodes CDR1 SEHNR and CDR2 FQNEAQ (reference sequence). The CDR3 has 10 amino acids. The germline V and J ends were trimmed by 4 bases and 5 bases, with 2 bases remaining between them. In nucleotides, the CDR3 is TGTGCCAGCAGCTACGAGACCCAGTACTTC. Translating gives CASSYETQYF.

The chain recombines TRBV29-1 with TRBJ2-1; 7 bases fit TRBD2. The ends lost 0 bases at V and 4 bases at J; junction bases unmatched: 6. Germline V gene data show CDR1 as SQVTM and CDR2 as ANQGSEA. This CDR3 has 15 amino acids. The CDR3 here is CSVEEQLARYNEQFF. The DNA of the CDR3 is TGCAGCGTTGAAGAGCAACTAGCGAGATACAATGAGCAGTTCTTC.

This sequence joins TRBV30 and TRBJ2-7, with D uncertain. Trimming left V 5 bases short and J 2 bases short, with 7 bases between. This CDR3 has 11 amino acids. The germline CDR1 and CDR2 sequences are GTSNPN and SVGIG (reference sequence). CDR3 amino acids: CAWSITYEQYF. The CDR3 DNA sequence: TGTGCCTGGTCGATAACCTACGAGCAGTACTTC. The full variable domain, in which reference TRBV30 and TRBJ2-7 provide the parts outside the CDR3, is SQTIHQWPATLVQPVGSPLSLECTVEGTSNPNLYWYRQAAGRGLQLLFYSVGIGQISSEVPQNLSASRPQDRQFILSSKKLLLSDSGFYLCAWSITYEQYFGPGTRLTVT.

This clone was seen only once. V is TRBV4-2 and J is TRBJ2-7; TRBD1 aligns across 10 bases. CDR1 and CDR2 (germline): LGHNA, YNFKEQ. This CDR3 is built from 14 residues. Trimming at V came to 2 bases and at J to 4 bases, leaving 2 bases not matched to a gene. CDR3 residues: CASSQRDRGYEQYF. CDR3 DNA: TGTGCCAGCAGCCAACGGGACAGGGGTTACGAGCAGTACTTC.

This clone has a handful of counts. The chain joins TRBV19 to TRBJ1-1; TRBD1 is a possible D gene (6 bases). This CDR3 spans 12 amino acids. Per the germline V gene, CDR1 is LNHDA and CDR2 is SQIVND (reference sequence). Trimming took off 7 bases at V and 7 bases at J, with 13 bases between the two ends. The CDR3 sequence: CASNQQGDEAFF. Written as DNA, the CDR3 is TGTGCCAGTAACCAACAGGGTGATGAAGCTTTCTTT.

This clone showed up just a few times. The V gene is TRBV7-2, the J gene TRBJ2-3; 8 bases match TRBD2. With 5 bases clipped from V and 3 bases from J, the junction kept 13 bases outside the gene matches. CDR3 length: 17 amino acids. Germline V gives CDR1 SGHTA, CDR2 FQGNSA. The CDR3 loop reads CASSLLSGGIGTDTQYF. Here the CDR3 DNA reads TGTGCCAGCAGCCTACTGAGCGGGGGAATTGGGACAGATACGCAGTATTTT.

The chain is built from TRBV7-9 and TRBJ2-5; TRBD2 is a possible D gene (6 bases). Trimming left V 1 base short and J 7 bases short, with 22 bases between. Per the germline V gene, CDR1 is SEHNR and CDR2 is FQNEAQ (reference sequence). The CDR3 consists of 17 residues. The CDR3 sequence: CASSLVLGSGRIVTQYF. CDR3 in DNA: TGTGCCAGCAGCTTAGTCTTGGGTAGCGGCCGGATAGTGACCCAGTACTTC.

This clone occurred a few times. The chain employs TRBV18 and TRBJ2-6; the D is unclear. The CDR3 loop spans 14 amino acids. In germline, CDR1 is KGHSH, CDR2 LQKENI. Deletions cut 2 bases from V and 4 bases from J, with 6 bases between. The chain's CDR3 is CASSPSQGANVLTF. In DNA form, the CDR3 reads TGTGCCAGCTCACCAAGCCAGGGGGCCAACGTCCTGACTTTC. Full variable domain (remainder filled in from reference TRBV18 and TRBJ2-6): NAGVMQNPRHLVRRRGQEARLRCSPMKGHSHVYWYRQLPEEGLKFMVYLQKENIIDESGMPKERFSAEFPKEGPSILRIQQVVRGDSAAYFCASSPSQGANVLTFGAGSRLTVL.

The chain recombines TRBV18 with TRBJ2-2; the match to TRBD1 covers 7 bases. This CDR3 has 15 amino acids. Looked up from germline, CDR1 is KGHSH and CDR2 is LQKENI. The junction had 4 bases not matched to a gene; V was cut back by 3 bases and J by 3 bases. In DNA form, the CDR3 reads TGTGCCAGCTCACCGCCAGGGGGAGACACCGGGGAGCTGTTTTTT. Protein sequence: CASSPPGGDTGELFF.

The gene calls are TRBV25-1 and TRBJ2-7, with TRBD1 matching over 9 bases. The CDR3 is 14 amino acids. CDR1 is MGHDK and CDR2 is SYGVNS in the germline V gene. V shed 4 bases and J 6 bases; nucleotides not matched to a gene: 7. CDR3 region: CASSARDRVSEQYF. The CDR3 DNA follows: TGTGCCAGCAGTGCCCGGGACAGGGTCAGCGAGCAGTACTTC.

Only a few counts were recorded for this clone. A read error may be the cause here, since a much bigger clone is one base away. V gene TRBV7-8 combines with J gene TRBJ2-6; no definite D call. V gave up 5 bases and J gave up 2 bases, with 10 bases separating them. CDR3 length: 15 residues. Germline V gene data show CDR1 as SGHVS and CDR2 as FQNEAQ. DNA of the CDR3: TGTGCCAGCAGCGGCCAGTTCGCTGGGGCCAACGTCCTGACTTTC. As protein: CASSGQFAGANVLTF.

The chain has TRBV6-6 and TRBJ2-3, with TRBD1 as a possible D gene (6 bases). This CDR3 is 15 amino acids long. CDR1 is MNHNY and CDR2 is SVGAGI in the germline V gene (reference sequence). V shed 6 bases and J shed 3 bases, with 16 bases lying between them. The CDR3 coding sequence is TGTGCCAGCAGCCTCCGGACAGTCAGAACAGATACGCAGTATTTT. Amino acids: CASSLRTVRTDTQYF.

The chain has TRBV29-1 and TRBJ2-7; TRBD2 matches 12 bases. Germline CDR1 and CDR2: SQVTM and ANQGSEA. The V gene end was trimmed by 5 bases and the J gene end by 4 bases; junction bases not matched to a gene: 9. The CDR3 length is 15 residues. CDR3 residues: CSVWLLAGGLYEQYF. The CDR3 nucleotides read TGCAGCGTTTGGCTACTAGCGGGGGGACTATACGAGCAGTACTTC.

The table lists this clone with a few counts. The V call is TRBV5-6, the J call TRBJ1-2; TRBD1 matches 7 bases. Germline V CDR1 and CDR2: SGHDT, YYEEEE. V gave up 5 bases and J gave up 5 bases; unmatched junction bases: 15. This CDR3 is built from 16 residues. The CDR3 coding sequence is TGTGCCAGCAGATCCCTAGGAGGGGGCGAAGGGTATGGCTACACCTTC. Translated, it gives CASRSLGGGEGYGYTF. Drawing the rest from reference TRBV5-6 and TRBJ1-2, the complete variable domain is DAGVTQSPTHLIKTRGQQVTLRCSPKSGHDTVSWYQQALGQGPQFIFQYYEEEERQRGNFPDRFSGHQFPNYSSELNVNALLLGDSALYLCASRSLGGGEGYGYTFGSGTRLTVV.

There are a few counts of this clone. J is TRBJ2-1 and V is TRBV7-2; 7 bases line up with TRBD2. CDR3 length: 15 amino acids. Germline assignment: CDR1 SGHTA and CDR2 FQGNSA. V lost 1 base and J lost 5; bases outside the gene matches: 5. The CDR3 coding sequence is TGTGCCAGCAGCTTAGGCGGACTAGTTAACAATGAGCAGTTCTTC. Translated, it gives CASSLGGLVNNEQFF.

This chain joins TRBV7-3 and TRBJ2-7; the D gene is possibly TRBD2 (5 bases). V dropped 2 bases and J dropped 7 bases, with 15 bases sitting between them. Germline V CDR1 and CDR2: SGHTA, FQGTGA. The CDR3 consists of 14 residues. The CDR3 bases are TGTGCCAGCAGCTTAGAAGGATTTACGGGAGAGCAGTACTTC. Residues: CASSLEGFTGEQYF. Full variable domain (rest looked up from reference TRBV7-3 and TRBJ2-7): GAGVSQTPSNKVTEKGKYVELRCDPISGHTALYWYRQSLGQGPEFLIYFQGTGAADDSGLPNDRFFAVRPEGSVSTLKIQRTERGDSAVYLCASSLEGFTGEQYFGPGTRLTVT.

This clone was detected a few times. The V and J genes are TRBV5-1 and TRBJ2-7; tentatively, D is TRBD1 (5 bases). The CDR3 loop spans 15 amino acids. CDR1 SGHRS and CDR2 YFSETQ come from the germline V gene. V was trimmed by 0 bases and J by 3 bases, leaving 13 bases between them. The CDR3 spells CASSLGPGKNYEQYF. CDR3 coding DNA: TGCGCCAGCAGCTTGGGTCCAGGGAAGAACTACGAGCAGTACTTC. Combining the CDR3 with reference TRBV5-1 and TRBJ2-7 gives the whole variable domain KAGVTQTPRYLIKTRGQQVTLSCSPISGHRSVSWYQQTPGQGLQFLFEYFSETQRNKGNFPGRFSGRQFSNSRSEMNVSTLELGDSALYLCASSLGPGKNYEQYFGPGTRLTVT.